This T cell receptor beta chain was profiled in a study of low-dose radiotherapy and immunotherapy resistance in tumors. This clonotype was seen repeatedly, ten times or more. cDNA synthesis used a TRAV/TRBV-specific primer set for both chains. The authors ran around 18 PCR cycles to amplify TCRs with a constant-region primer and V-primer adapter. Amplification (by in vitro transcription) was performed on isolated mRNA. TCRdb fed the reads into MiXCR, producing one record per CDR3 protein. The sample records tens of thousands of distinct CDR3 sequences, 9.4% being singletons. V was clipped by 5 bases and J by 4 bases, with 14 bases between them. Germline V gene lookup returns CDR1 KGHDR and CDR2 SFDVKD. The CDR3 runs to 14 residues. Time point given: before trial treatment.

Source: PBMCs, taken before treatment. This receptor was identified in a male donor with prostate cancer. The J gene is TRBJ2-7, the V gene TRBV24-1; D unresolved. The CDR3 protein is CATSAAQSPYEQYF. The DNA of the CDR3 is TGTGCCACCAGTGCGGCGCAGTCCCCTTACGAGCAGTACTTC.